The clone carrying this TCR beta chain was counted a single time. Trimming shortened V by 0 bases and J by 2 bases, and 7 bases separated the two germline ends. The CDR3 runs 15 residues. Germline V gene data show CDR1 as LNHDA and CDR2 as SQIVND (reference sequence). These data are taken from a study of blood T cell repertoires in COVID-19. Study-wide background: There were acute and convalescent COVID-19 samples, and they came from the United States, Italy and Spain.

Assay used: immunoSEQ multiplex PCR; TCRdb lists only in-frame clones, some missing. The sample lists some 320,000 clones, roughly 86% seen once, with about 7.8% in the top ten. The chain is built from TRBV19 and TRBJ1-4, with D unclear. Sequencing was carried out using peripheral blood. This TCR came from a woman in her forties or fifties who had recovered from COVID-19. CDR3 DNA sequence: TGTGCCAGTAGTATAGAGAGGTTTACTAATGAAAAACTGTTTTTT. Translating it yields CASSIERFTNEKLFF.